The T cell receptor beta chain described here comes from a study of glioma-infiltrating T cells after dendritic cell vaccination (dated by TCRdb to 2016 to 2017). Study-wide context: The cohort comprised about 15 glioblastoma patients from Phase I and II dendritic cell vaccination trials, 9 newly diagnosed and 6 with recurrent disease. Survival after dendritic cell vaccination was correlated with TCR sequencing metrics, such as TIL content and the overlap between tumor and blood repertoires. The vaccine consisted of monocyte-derived dendritic cells cultured approximately seven days with IL-4 and GM-CSF, then pulsed overnight with autologous tumor lysate. Each patient was given three intradermal dendritic cell vaccine injections, spaced two weeks apart, in the arm below the axilla. Between 2003 and 2012, patients were given autologous tumor lysate-pulsed dendritic cell vaccination. In glioblastoma patients vaccinated with dendritic cells, deep sequencing of TCR beta CDR3 regions served to measure tumor-infiltrating lymphocyte content and to compare repertoires between tumor and blood. Broader findings and caveats from the paper: The response model built on TCR overlap across three groups was characterized as speculative, with prospective validation still needed. After dendritic cell vaccination, a higher estimated pretreatment TIL content predicted longer time to progression and overall survival. No direct relationship between TCR clonality and survival was found, suggesting a diverse polyclonal response may matter. The cohort was small and heterogeneous, with few patients having full blood and tumor sets and even fewer initial-recurrent tumor pairs.

TCRB CDR3 regions were amplified from approximately 2 ug genomic DNA, or all available DNA if less, using the immunoSEQ assay. Multiplex PCR used 60 forward primers for TCR V beta segments and 13 reverse primers for J beta segments. To estimate the number of reads per starting template, synthetic control templates were added to each sample at limiting dilution. The Illumina HiSeq System generated 87 bp sequencing reads. Concerning the study's data processing: PCR and sequencing errors were removed by a nearest neighbor algorithm that merged closely related sequences. TCR overlap was measured as the percentage of unique tumor TCR beta sequences that were also present in the peripheral blood of the same patient. Sourced from immuneACCESS, this table was stored by TCRdb with only in-frame sequences that have V and J called. A share of the clones is absent; for the studies checked, an unresolved V gene accounts for under half, and the remainder has no known explanation. For V, J and clone size, that table is used; D and trimming come from the DNA. Across this sample there are tens of thousands of clones, with about 85% seen only once. The biggest ten clones account for more than 8% of the sample.

What this sample's time point label stands for: after dendritic cell vaccination, including at tumor progression/relapse. Patients were selected for having adequate residual fresh-frozen tumor tissue and more than two years of available survival data. None of the glioblastoma patients carried an isocitrate dehydrogenase mutation, although molecular status otherwise varied. PBMC collection took place before vaccination, two weeks after the third vaccination, and at tumor progression if progression occurred. The Qiagen DNeasy Blood extraction Kit was used for extraction of genomic DNA. As concerns this clone: No cognate antigen has been identified for it. Nothing much larger sits one base from this clone, and base qualities are not available.

CDR1 MNHEY and CDR2 SMNVEV were looked up in the germline V gene (reference sequence). From the cysteine through the phenylalanine, the CDR3 covers 12 amino acids. Only the CDR3 DNA stays, 36 bases, in frame from base 1. The germline ends are 14 bases apart after V is trimmed by 2 bases and J by 12 bases. The chain was built from TRBV27 and TRBJ2-7, with a tentative D gene TRBD2 over 5 matching bases. The receptor comes from a human donor with glioblastoma. The sample consisted of blood, taken after dendritic cell vaccination. The base sequence is TGTGCCAGCAGTTTAATGAGAGGACTGCTGTACTTC. This yields the protein CASSLMRGLLYF.